The T cell receptor beta chain described here comes from a study of blood T cells in healthy people across ages. The sample holds many counts of this clonotype. Its matching antigen is unknown. Regarding the study as a whole: Correlation between TCR beta diversity and naive T cell percentage was strong. Diversity was estimated from one million T cells, and these estimates were considered underestimates.

The V end was cut by 6 bases, the J end by 1 base, with 22 bases between. CDR3 length equals 17 residues. The germline V gene encodes CDR1 MNHEY and CDR2 SVGAGI. The donors, aged roughly 6 to 90, were healthy Caucasians from Russia. Isolation of PBMCs gave at least 7 million cells per sample. Then a second PCR, running roughly 6 to 11 cycles, was carried out with a sample-barcoded 5' primer and a J-beta primer mix. From the 5' RACE reads, TCRdb called clonotypes with MiXCR, one entry per CDR3 protein. The table includes roughly 900,000 distinct CDR3 sequences, 29% detected once. This sequence was found in a woman aged 80 or over in good health. The chain couples TRBV6-5 to TRBJ2-7; maybe TRBD2 (6 bases). Sample: blood. The DNA of the CDR3 is TGTGCCAGCAGCCGCGACCACCCCGGGACTTCTTCCTACGAGCAGTACTTC. Encoded protein: CASSRDHPGTSSYEQYF.